Below, one T cell receptor beta chain is given with its context. Antigen: not known. The data derive from a study of PD-1 blockade in classical Hodgkin lymphoma. The study's findings and limits: Complete responders matched newly diagnosed patients in baseline diversity.

The data were produced by immunoSEQ multiplex PCR, yet TCRdb's version contains in-frame clones alone and is incomplete. The table records approximately 61,000 clones, 87% of them present only once. Sample time point: cycle 4 day 1 (C4D1), after six to seven weeks of nivolumab. Every patient relapsed after autologous stem cell transplantation, and brentuximab vedotin exposure varied. V lost 0 bases to trimming and J lost 11 bases, with 17 bases between them. CDR1 and CDR2 from the germline V gene are SGHRS and YFSETQ. The CDR3 covers 14 residues. The chain carries TRBV5-1 and TRBJ1-1, with a possible D match to TRBD1 (5 bases). The sequence was collected from a human donor with classical Hodgkin lymphoma. The sequences come from peripheral blood mononuclear cells (PBMCs), collected before the fourth cycle of nivolumab. Here the CDR3 DNA reads TGCGCCAGCAGCTTGGTCGCAGGGCCCACTCCGGCTTTCTTT. Translated: CASSLVAGPTPAFF.